This TCR beta chain came from a study of immune heterogeneity within non-small cell lung tumors. On the study more broadly: In total, the tumors were 4 squamous cell carcinomas, around 10 non-squamous carcinomas and 1 not otherwise specified. General study results and limits: Different patients shared few of their high-frequency T-cell receptor beta clonotypes. Local T-cell clonality and local tumor mutational burden correlated moderately but significantly (R 0.3 to 0.4).

This clonotype counts as medium-sized (0.01 to 0.1%). Its antigen is unidentified. Multiplex PCR amplified TCR beta CDR3 with 32 V and 13 J primers. MiXCR, applied by TCRdb to the multiplex PCR reads, yields one record per CDR3 protein. The data hold more than 2,000 distinct CDR3 sequences, with 20% to 30% observed a single time. CDR1 is MDHEN, CDR2 SYDVKM, per germline. This CDR3 has 14 amino acids. V was clipped by 10 bases and J by 3 bases, with 18 bases between them. Template input was genomic DNA from bulk tumor (roughly 600 ng per sample). Several spatially distant biopsies were obtained per primary tumor intraoperatively. Their non-small cell lung cancer was newly diagnosed and untreated, and the patients underwent curative surgery. Having surgery with curative intent, the donors were patients newly diagnosed with non-small cell lung cancer.

This clonotype originated in a woman aged 60-75 years with non-small cell lung cancer. This chain links TRBV28 with TRBJ1-2; D ambiguous. Sequencing used lung tumor tissue. In DNA form, the CDR3 reads TGTGCCACCCCCAGCGGGTTTGGGGACTATGGCTACACCTTC. Translating gives CATPSGFGDYGYTF.